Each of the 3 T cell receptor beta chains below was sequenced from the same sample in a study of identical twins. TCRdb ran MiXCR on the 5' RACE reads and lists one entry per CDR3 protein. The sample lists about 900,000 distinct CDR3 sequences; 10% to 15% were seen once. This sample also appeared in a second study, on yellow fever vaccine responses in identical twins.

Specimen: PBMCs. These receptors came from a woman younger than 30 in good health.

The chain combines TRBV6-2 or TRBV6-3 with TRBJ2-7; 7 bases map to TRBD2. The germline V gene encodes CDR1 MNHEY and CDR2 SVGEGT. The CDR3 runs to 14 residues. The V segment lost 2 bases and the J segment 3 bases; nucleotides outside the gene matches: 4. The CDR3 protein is CASSYVGGSYEQYF. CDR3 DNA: TGTGCCAGCAGTTACGTGGGAGGGAGCTACGAGCAGTACTTC.

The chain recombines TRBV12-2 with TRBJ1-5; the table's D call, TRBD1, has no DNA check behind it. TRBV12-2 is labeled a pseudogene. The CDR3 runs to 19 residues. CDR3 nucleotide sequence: TGTGCAAGTCGCTTAGCGACGGGACAGACTCATTGGGGCAATCAGCCCCAGCATTTT. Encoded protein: CASRLATGQTHWGNQPQHF.

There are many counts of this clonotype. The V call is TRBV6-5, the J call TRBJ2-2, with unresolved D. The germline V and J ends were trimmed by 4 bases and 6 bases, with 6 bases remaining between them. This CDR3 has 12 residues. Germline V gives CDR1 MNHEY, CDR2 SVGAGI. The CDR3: CASSLSAGELFF. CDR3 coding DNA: TGTGCCAGCAGTTTAAGTGCCGGGGAGCTGTTTTTT.